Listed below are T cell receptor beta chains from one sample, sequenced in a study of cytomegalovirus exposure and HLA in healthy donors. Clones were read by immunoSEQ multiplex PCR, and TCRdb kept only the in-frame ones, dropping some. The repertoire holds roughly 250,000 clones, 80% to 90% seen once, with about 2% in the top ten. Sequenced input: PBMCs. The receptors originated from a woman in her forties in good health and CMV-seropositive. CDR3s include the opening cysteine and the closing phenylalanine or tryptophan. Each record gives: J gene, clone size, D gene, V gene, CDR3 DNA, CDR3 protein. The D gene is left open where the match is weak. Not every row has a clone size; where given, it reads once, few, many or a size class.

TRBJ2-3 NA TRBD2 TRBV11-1 TGTGCCAGCAGCTCCCTAGCGGGGGCTAGCACAGATACGCAGTATTTT CASSSLAGASTDTQYF
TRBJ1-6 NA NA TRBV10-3 TGTGCCATCAGTGAAGGACAGACGAGCTCCTATAATTCACCCCTCCACTTT CAISEGQTSSYNSPLHF
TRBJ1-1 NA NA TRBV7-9 TGTGCCAGCAGCTTAGCCTTTGGCCTTGAAGCTTTCTTT CASSLAFGLEAFF
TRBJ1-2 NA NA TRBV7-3 TGTGCCAGCAGCTTAGCAGGGGATAATGGCTACACCTTC CASSLAGDNGYTF
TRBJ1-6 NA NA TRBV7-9 TGTGCCAGCAGCTTAGAAGGGGTCCCCCTCCACTTT CASSLEGVPLHF
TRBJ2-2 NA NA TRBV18 TGTGCCAGCTCACCGGACAGAAACACCGGGGAGCTGTTTTTT CASSPDRNTGELFF
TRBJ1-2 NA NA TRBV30 TGTGCCTGGAGGGGACAAGTCACGAACTATGGCTACACCTTC CAWRGQVTNYGYTF
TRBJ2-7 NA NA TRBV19 TGTGCCAGTAGTCCCGGGACACTTAACTACGAGCAGTACTTC CASSPGTLNYEQYF
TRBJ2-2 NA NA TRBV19 TGTGCCGCTGGGGGGGACATACGCACCGGGGAGCTGTTTTTT CAAGGDIRTGELFF
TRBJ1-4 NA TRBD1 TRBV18 TGTGCCAGCTCACCAACTGTTACTGACAGGGCGACTAATGAAAAACTGTTTTTT CASSPTVTDRATNEKLFF
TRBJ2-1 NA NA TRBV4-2 TGTGCCAGCAGCCAAGGGGGCCCCGGAGCCAATGAGCAGTTCTTC CASSQGGPGANEQFF
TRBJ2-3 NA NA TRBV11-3 TGTGCCAGCGCGGCGGTCGGAGGCACAGATACGCAGTATTTT CASAAVGGTDTQYF
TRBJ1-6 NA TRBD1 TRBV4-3 TGCGCCAGCAGCCAAGCCAGGGGGGATAATTCACCCCTCCACTTT CASSQARGDNSPLHF
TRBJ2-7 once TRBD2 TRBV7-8 TGTGCCAGCAGCGTTTTTATAGCGGGAGCCGCCTACGAGCAGTACTTC CASSVFIAGAAYEQYF
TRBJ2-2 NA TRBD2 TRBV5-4 TGTGCCAGCAGCCGGGAGGGCTACACCGGGGAGCTGTTTTTT CASSREGYTGELFF
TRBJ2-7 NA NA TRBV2 TGTGCCAGCAGTTTCCAGGGTTTCGAGTTACACGAGCAGTACTTC CASSFQGFELHEQYF
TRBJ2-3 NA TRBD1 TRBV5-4 TGTGCCAGCAGCTGGGGGACAGGGGCAGATACGCAGTATTTT CASSWGTGADTQYF
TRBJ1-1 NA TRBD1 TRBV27 TGTGCCAGCAGTAAAACAGGGGCTAGAGGGAACACTGAAGCTTTCTTT CASSKTGARGNTEAFF
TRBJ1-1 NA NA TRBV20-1 TGCAGTGCCGACGGCGGTTTAGAAGCTTTCTTT CSADGGLEAFF
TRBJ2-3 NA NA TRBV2 TGTGCCAGCAGTGAAGCCGCCAGGAACTTACTCACAGATACGCAGTATTTT CASSEAARNLLTDTQYF
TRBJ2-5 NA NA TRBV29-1 TGCAGCGTTGTAGAGGGGGGGGAGACCCAGTACTTC CSVVEGGETQYF
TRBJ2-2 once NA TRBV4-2 TGTGCCAGCAGCCAAGAGAGCTCAGGACACACCACCGGGGAGCTGTTTTTT CASSQESSGHTTGELFF
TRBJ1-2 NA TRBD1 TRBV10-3 TGTGCCATCTCAGGGGGTGCGGACTATGAGGGCTACACCTTC CAISGGADYEGYTF
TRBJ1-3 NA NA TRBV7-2 TGTGCCAGCAGCTTACTGGGCCCTGGAAACACCATATATTTT CASSLLGPGNTIYF
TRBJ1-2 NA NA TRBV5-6 TGTGCCAGCAGCGCGGACAGTCTCTATGGCTACACCTTC CASSADSLYGYTF
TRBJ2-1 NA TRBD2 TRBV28 TGTGCCAGCAGTCCATTAGCGGGAAACTCCTACAATGAGCAGTTCTTC CASSPLAGNSYNEQFF
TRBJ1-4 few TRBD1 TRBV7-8 TGTGCCAGCAGCCAAGATCGGGGACAGGGGGCTGAAAAACTGTTTTTT CASSQDRGQGAEKLFF
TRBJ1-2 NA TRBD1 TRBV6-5 TGTGCCAGCAGTTACTCTTGGGACAGTATCTATGGCTACACCTTC CASSYSWDSIYGYTF
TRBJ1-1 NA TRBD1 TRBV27 TGTGCCAGCAGTTTGAGGACAGGGGACGGGACTGAAGCTTTCTTT CASSLRTGDGTEAFF
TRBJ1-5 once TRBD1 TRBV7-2 TGTGCCAGCAGCTTTAAGACAGGGGCGAACAATCAGCCCCAGCATTTT CASSFKTGANNQPQHF
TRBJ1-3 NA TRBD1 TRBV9 TGTGCCAGCAGGCCCTCGGACCGGACAGGGAGTGGAAACACCATATATTTT CASRPSDRTGSGNTIYF
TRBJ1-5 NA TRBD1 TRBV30 TGTGCCTGGGACCAGGGGGCGCATAGGCAGCCCCAGCATTTT CAWDQGAHRQPQHF
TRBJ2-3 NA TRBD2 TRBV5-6 TGTGCCAGCAGCTGGGGGACTAAACCCACAGATACGCAGTATTTT CASSWGTKPTDTQYF
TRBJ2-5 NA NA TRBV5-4 TGTGCCAGCAGCTTCGGTAGTATGGAGACCCAGTACTTC CASSFGSMETQYF
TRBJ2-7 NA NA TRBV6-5 TGTGCCAGCAGGAGGGACTCCGACAGCTACGAGCAGTACTTC CASRRDSDSYEQYF
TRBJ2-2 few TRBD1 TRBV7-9 TGTGCCAGCAGCCTCACAAGTCCCAGGGGGAATACCGGGGAGCTGTTTTTT CASSLTSPRGNTGELFF
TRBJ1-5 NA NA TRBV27 TGTGCCAGCAGTTTATCTCTAGGACAGAGCAATCAGCCCCAGCATTTT CASSLSLGQSNQPQHF
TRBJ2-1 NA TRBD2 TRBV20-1 TGCAGTGCTTTCTCCGGGACTAGTAGATTCTTC CSAFSGTSRFF
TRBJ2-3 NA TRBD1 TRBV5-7 TGTGCCAGCAGCTTCCAAGGACAGGGATCCCTCACAGATACGCAGTATTTT CASSFQGQGSLTDTQYF
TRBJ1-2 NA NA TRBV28 TGTGCCAGCAGTTGGGATCCGGGGGATGGCTACACCTTC CASSWDPGDGYTF
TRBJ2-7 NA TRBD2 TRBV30 TGTGCCTGGAGTGTAGGGGTTAGCGGGAAAAGGCAGTACTTC CAWSVGVSGKRQYF
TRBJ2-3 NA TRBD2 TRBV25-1 TGTGCCAGCAGCGGACTAGCGGGGTTAGTCACAGATACGCAGTATTTT CASSGLAGLVTDTQYF
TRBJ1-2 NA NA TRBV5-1 TGCGCCAGCAGCCTGGCAACAGCAGCTAACTATGGCTACACCTTC CASSLATAANYGYTF
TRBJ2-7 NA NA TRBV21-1 TGTGCCAGCAGCAAAAACCCGGGACAGCCTTACTCCTACGAGCAGTACTTC CASSKNPGQPYSYEQYF
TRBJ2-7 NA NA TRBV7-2 TGTGCCAACAGCGTGACTAGTTTTTTCGAGCAGTACTTC CANSVTSFFEQYF
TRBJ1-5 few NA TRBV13 TGTGCCAGCAGCTTCGGGGATCAGCCCCAGCATTTT CASSFGDQPQHF
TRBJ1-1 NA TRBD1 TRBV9 TGTGCCAGCAGCGGGGGGGACAGTTTGAACACTGAAGCTTTCTTT CASSGGDSLNTEAFF
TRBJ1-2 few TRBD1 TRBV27 TGTGCCAGCAGTTTGAAAACAGGGGGCGCCTATGGCTACACCTTC CASSLKTGGAYGYTF
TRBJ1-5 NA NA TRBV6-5 TGTGCCAGCAGGCCACAGGGAGGGTTCAATCAGCCCCAGCATTTT CASRPQGGFNQPQHF